The 27 T cell receptor beta chains in this list originate from one sample, sequenced in a study of immune evolution from preneoplasia to lung adenocarcinoma. Sequencing was performed with immunoSEQ multiplex PCR; in TCRdb, only in-frame clones are kept and a portion is missing. The sample carries around 5,000 clones, roughly 90% recorded once. Material: FFPE invasive lung adenocarcinoma tissue. The receptors shown here come from a person aged 50-59 years with lung adenocarcinoma.

V gene TRBV15 combines with J gene TRBJ1-1; D is unresolved. V was trimmed by 0 bases and J by 3 bases, leaving 5 bases between them. This CDR3 contains 13 residues. Germline V gene data show CDR1 as LNHNV and CDR2 as YYDKDF (reference sequence). This CDR3 is CATSRDIHTEAFF. CDR3 in DNA: TGTGCCACCAGCAGAGATATACACACTGAAGCTTTCTTT. Complete variable domain (other parts from reference TRBV15 and TRBJ1-1): DAMVIQNPRYQVTQFGKPVTLSCSQTLNHNVMYWYQQKSSQAPKLLFHYYDKDFNNEADTPDNFQSRRPNTSFCFLDIRSPGLGDTAMYLCATSRDIHTEAFFGQGTRLTVV.

The rearrangement uses TRBV7-9 and TRBJ2-2, with D perhaps TRBD1 (6 bases). V lost 5 bases and J 4 bases, leaving 14 bases between the germline ends. The CDR3 has 15 residues. Looked up from germline, CDR1 is SEHNR and CDR2 is FQNEAQ (reference sequence). For the CDR3, the DNA is TGTGCCAGCAGCACCCGGGACAAATTCACCGGGGAGCTGTTTTTT. Protein product: CASSTRDKFTGELFF.

The gene calls are TRBV29-1 and TRBJ1-2; 9 bases are shared with TRBD1. J lost 3 bases, V lost 7 bases, and 15 bases had no gene match. Germline V gene data show CDR1 as SQVTM and CDR2 as ANQGSEA. The CDR3 covers 16 residues. CDR3 loop: CSGRRRDRAIYYGYTF. The CDR3 region has the DNA TGCAGCGGACGCAGGAGGGACAGGGCCATCTACTATGGCTACACCTTC.

The chain carries TRBV6-5 and TRBJ2-7; 7 nucleotides line up with TRBD1. Trimming removed 8 bases from V and 0 bases from J; junction bases left unmatched: 10. The CDR3 covers 15 residues. The V gene's germline CDR1 is MNHEY and CDR2 SVGAGI. CDR3 in amino acids: CASAIQGDSSYEQYF. The CDR3 bases are TGTGCCAGCGCCATTCAGGGGGATAGCTCCTACGAGCAGTACTTC.

The V gene is TRBV7-8, the J gene TRBJ2-7; the match to TRBD2 covers 13 bases. This CDR3 comprises 15 residues. J gave up 6 bases and V 5 bases, and 7 bases lay outside the gene matches. Germline CDR1 SGHVS, CDR2 FQNEAQ. The CDR3 DNA reads TGTGCCAGCAGCCCACTAGCGGGAGGGCACGCCGAGCAGTACTTC. Translation: CASSPLAGGHAEQYF. The full variable domain, completed using reference TRBV7-8 and TRBJ2-7, is GAGVSQSPRYKVAKRGQDVALRCDPISGHVSLFWYQQALGQGPEFLTYFQNEAQLDKSGLPSDRFFAERPEGSVSTLKIQRTQQEDSAVYLCASSPLAGGHAEQYFGPGTRLTVT.

The CDR3 protein is CASSPGQGANEKLFF. Written as DNA, the CDR3 is TGTGCCAGCAGTCCGGGACAGGGGGCTAATGAAAAACTGTTTTTT. V is TRBV6-4 and J is TRBJ1-4; 11 nucleotides align to TRBD1. Germline assignment: CDR1 MRHNA and CDR2 SNTAGT. CDR3 length: 15 amino acids. J gave up 3 bases and V 5 bases, and 2 bases lay outside the gene matches.

This chain uses TRBV2 with TRBJ1-4, with 7 bases matching TRBD1. The CDR3 is made up of 15 amino acids. Germline V lookup: CDR1 SNHLY, CDR2 FYNNEI. Unmatched junction bases numbered 3, after V lost 5 bases and J lost 0 bases. The CDR3 coding sequence is TGTGCCAGCAGTTTTCAGGGGGCAACTAATGAAAAACTGTTTTTT. Translated: CASSFQGATNEKLFF.

The chain carries TRBV5-6 and TRBJ2-7; D unclear. Germline assignment: CDR1 SGHDT and CDR2 YYEEEE. The CDR3 runs to 14 residues. Trimming stripped 1 base from V and 0 bases from J, with 8 bases between. CDR3 bases: TGTGCCAGCAGCTTGTATAGGACCTCCTACGAGCAGTACTTC. Protein sequence: CASSLYRTSYEQYF.

Of note for this clone: Other DNA sequences in this specimen translate into the identical CDR3. The chain recombines TRBV28 with TRBJ2-7; TRBD1 agrees at 10 bases. Trimming removed 6 bases from V and 3 bases from J; junction bases left unmatched: 2. The CDR3 consists of 13 residues. Germline CDR1 reads MDHEN; CDR2 reads SYDVKM. CDR3 sequence reads: CASRTGGRYEQYF. CDR3 nucleotide sequence: TGTGCCAGCAGGACAGGGGGCCGCTACGAGCAGTACTTC.

This sequence joins TRBV5-4 and TRBJ2-5; TRBD2 aligns across 8 bases. Germline V gene sequence: CDR1 SGHNT, CDR2 YYREEE (reference sequence). The trim removed 5 bases at V and 6 bases at J, leaving 12 bases unmatched. The CDR3 is 15 amino acids. The CDR3 sequence is CASSEAGTRQQTQYF. CDR3 bases: TGTGCCAGCAGTGAGGCCGGGACTAGGCAACAGACCCAGTACTTC.

The chain carries TRBV18 and TRBJ1-2; 10 positions agree with TRBD1. The CDR3 runs to 16 residues. The V gene's germline CDR1 is KGHSH and CDR2 LQKENI. Trimming at V came to 0 bases and at J to 6 bases, leaving 7 bases not matched to a gene. Here the CDR3 reads CASSPPWETGGNGYTF. In DNA, the CDR3 is TGTGCCAGCTCACCACCTTGGGAGACAGGGGGCAATGGCTACACCTTC.

The J gene is TRBJ2-1, the V gene TRBV20-1; D not certain. The ends were cut back, 0 bases at V and 7 bases at J, with 4 bases in the middle. This CDR3 comprises 11 residues. Germline lookup yields CDR1 DFQATT and CDR2 SNEGSKA (reference sequence). The CDR3 sequence is CSARDLNEQFF. DNA for the CDR3: TGCAGTGCTAGAGATCTGAATGAGCAGTTCTTC.

The V call is TRBV19, the J call TRBJ2-5; perhaps TRBD2 as D (6 bases). Germline V gene lookup returns CDR1 LNHDA and CDR2 SQIVND (reference sequence). This CDR3 has 11 amino acids. The CDR3: CATDGGATQYF. The DNA for the CDR3 is TGTGCTACAGACGGGGGTGCAACCCAGTACTTC.

This clone occurred once. The chain is built from TRBV2 and TRBJ2-2; D not resolved. Germline assignment: CDR1 SNHLY and CDR2 FYNNEI. Trimming took off 4 bases at V and 7 bases at J, with 13 bases between the two ends. The CDR3 sequence is 14 residues long. This CDR3 reads CASSGVLGVGELFF. The CDR3 DNA reads TGTGCCAGCAGTGGTGTCTTGGGTGTCGGGGAGCTGTTTTTT.

A single count supports this clone. The chain links TRBV5-4 to TRBJ2-1; the D is unclear. Germline-derived CDR1 and CDR2 are SGHNT and YYREEE (reference sequence). The CDR3 has 15 amino acids. V gave up 0 bases and J gave up 3 bases, with 10 bases separating them. This chain's CDR3 is CASSLGRAVYNEQFF. The CDR3 region has the DNA TGTGCCAGCAGCTTGGGTAGGGCAGTCTACAATGAGCAGTTCTTC. Supplemented by reference TRBV5-4 and TRBJ2-1, the full variable domain reads ETGVTQSPTHLIKTRGQQVTLRCSSQSGHNTVSWYQQALGQGPQFIFQYYREEENGRGNFPPRFSGLQFPNYSSELNVNALELDDSALYLCASSLGRAVYNEQFFGPGTRLTVL.

The rearrangement uses TRBV28 and TRBJ1-2; tentative D call: TRBD1 (6 bases). Germline-derived CDR1 and CDR2 are MDHEN and SYDVKM. Trimming pared 3 bases from V and 7 bases from J, leaving 15 bases between. The CDR3 loop spans 14 amino acids. CDR3 nucleotides: TGTGCCAGCAGTTTGGGCCGGACAGTGAGTGGCTACACCTTC. Encoded protein: CASSLGRTVSGYTF.

This chain links TRBV6-6 with TRBJ1-3; 10 nucleotides match TRBD1. With 6 bases clipped from V and 4 bases from J, the junction kept 6 bases outside the gene matches. The CDR3 extends over 15 amino acids. Germline CDR1 and CDR2: MNHNY and SVGAGI (reference sequence). Here the CDR3 reads CASRAGTGDGNTIYF. DNA for the CDR3: TGTGCCAGCAGAGCCGGGACAGGGGACGGAAACACCATATATTTT.

The rearrangement joins TRBV28 to TRBJ1-2; 7 nucleotides match TRBD1. Unmatched junction bases numbered 14, after V lost 7 bases and J lost 9 bases. Looked up from germline, CDR1 is MDHEN and CDR2 is SYDVKM. The CDR3 is 14 amino acids. The CDR3 DNA reads as TGTGCCAGCACACCACGGGGCAGGGGGACTCGCTACACCTTC. It specifies CASTPRGRGTRYTF.

The chain employs TRBV30 and TRBJ2-7; D is undetermined. The germline gives CDR1 GTSNPN, CDR2 SVGIG (reference sequence). The V end lost 0 bases, the J end lost 1 base, and 10 bases lay between the germline ends. CDR3 length equals 14 residues. The DNA for the CDR3 is TGTGCCTGGAGTGTACTGTCCCGGTCCTACGAGCAGTACTTC. It encodes CAWSVLSRSYEQYF. Full variable domain (remainder filled in from reference TRBV30 and TRBJ2-7): SQTIHQWPATLVQPVGSPLSLECTVEGTSNPNLYWYRQAAGRGLQLLFYSVGIGQISSEVPQNLSASRPQDRQFILSSKKLLLSDSGFYLCAWSVLSRSYEQYFGPGTRLTVT.

This chain links TRBV11-2 with TRBJ2-7; possible D gene TRBD1, 5 bases. Germline V gives CDR1 SGHAT, CDR2 FQNNGV. The CDR3 spans 13 residues. Trimming removed 3 bases at V and 2 bases at J, with 8 bases between. CDR3 in DNA: TGTGCCAGCAGCTTGAACAGGCCCTACGAGCAGTACTTC. Its protein product is CASSLNRPYEQYF.

This sequence joins TRBV18 and TRBJ2-2; no definite D call. This CDR3 is 12 amino acids long. Trimming removed 6 bases from V and 5 bases from J, with 7 bases in between. From germline, CDR1 is KGHSH and CDR2 LQKENI. CDR3 nucleotides: TGTGCCAGCTCGCGGTGGACCGGGGAGCTGTTTTTT. This sequence encodes CASSRWTGELFF.

This CDR3 reads CASSFWQANYGYTF. CDR3 nucleotide sequence: TGTGCCAGCAGCTTCTGGCAGGCTAACTATGGCTACACCTTC. V gene TRBV5-6 combines with J gene TRBJ1-2; unclear D gene. V was trimmed by 2 bases and J by 0 bases, leaving 8 bases between them. The germline V gene encodes CDR1 SGHDT and CDR2 YYEEEE. The CDR3 covers 14 residues. The whole variable domain, remainder taken from reference TRBV5-6 and TRBJ1-2, is DAGVTQSPTHLIKTRGQQVTLRCSPKSGHDTVSWYQQALGQGPQFIFQYYEEEERQRGNFPDRFSGHQFPNYSSELNVNALLLGDSALYLCASSFWQANYGYTFGSGTRLTVV.

This chain joins TRBV25-1 and TRBJ2-3; 10 bases line up with TRBD2. The CDR3 runs to 15 residues. Germline values: CDR1 MGHDK, CDR2 SYGVNS. The ends lost 3 bases at V and 3 bases at J; junction bases unmatched: 3. Here the CDR3 DNA reads TGTGCCAGCAGTGATCCTAGCGGGAGAACAGATACGCAGTATTTT. The encoded protein is CASSDPSGRTDTQYF.

This rearrangement joins TRBV2 to TRBJ2-5, with D perhaps matching TRBD2 (5 bases). The germline V and J ends were trimmed by 8 bases and 9 bases, with 16 bases remaining between them. This CDR3 has 12 amino acids. Germline assignment: CDR1 SNHLY and CDR2 FYNNEI. The CDR3 loop reads CASGGPSSAQYF. CDR3 DNA sequence: TGTGCCAGCGGAGGCCCGTCGTCGGCCCAGTACTTC.

The chain links TRBV5-1 to TRBJ1-4; 7 nucleotides line up with TRBD1. The CDR3 is made up of 14 amino acids. CDR1 and CDR2 (germline): SGHRS, YFSETQ. V shed 4 bases and J 5 bases; nucleotides not matched to a gene: 5. CDR3 in DNA: TGCGCCAGCAGCAAGGGACAGTCAAATGAAAAACTGTTTTTT. It is translated as CASSKGQSNEKLFF. Based on the CDR3 plus reference TRBV5-1 and TRBJ1-4, the full variable domain is KAGVTQTPRYLIKTRGQQVTLSCSPISGHRSVSWYQQTPGQGLQFLFEYFSETQRNKGNFPGRFSGRQFSNSRSEMNVSTLELGDSALYLCASSKGQSNEKLFFGSGTQLSVL.

The genes are TRBV28 and TRBJ2-6; perhaps TRBD2 as D (5 bases). The CDR3 has 14 amino acids. Germline V gene lookup returns CDR1 MDHEN and CDR2 SYDVKM. The ends were cut back, 5 bases at V and 4 bases at J, with 9 bases in the middle. The CDR3, as DNA: TGTGCCAGCAGTCCTTCGGGAGGGGCCAACGTCCTGACTTTC. Translating gives CASSPSGGANVLTF.

V and J are TRBV19 and TRBJ1-5; D might be TRBD1 (6 bases). There are 16 residues in the CDR3. CDR1 and CDR2 (germline): LNHDA, SQIVND (reference sequence). The germline V and J ends were trimmed by 3 bases and 1 base, with 13 bases remaining between them. The CDR3 region has the DNA TGTGCCAGTAGTATTAACAGGGCCCTAAGCAATCAGCCCCAGCATTTT. Translation gives CASSINRALSNQPQHF.